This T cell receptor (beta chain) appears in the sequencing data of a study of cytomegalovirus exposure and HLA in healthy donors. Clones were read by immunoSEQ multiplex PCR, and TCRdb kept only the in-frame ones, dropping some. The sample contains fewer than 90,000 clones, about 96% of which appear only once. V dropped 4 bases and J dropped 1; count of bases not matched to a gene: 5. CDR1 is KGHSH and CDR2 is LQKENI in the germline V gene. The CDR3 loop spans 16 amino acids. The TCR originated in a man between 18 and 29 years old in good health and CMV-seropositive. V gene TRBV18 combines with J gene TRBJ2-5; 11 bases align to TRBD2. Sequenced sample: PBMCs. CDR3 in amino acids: CASSLISGRAQETQYF. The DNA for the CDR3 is TGTGCCAGCTCACTAATTAGCGGGAGGGCCCAAGAGACCCAGTACTTC.